The TCR beta chain under discussion was sequenced for a study of spatial heterogeneity in lung cancer (dated by TCRdb to the late 2010s). At the level of the whole study: Beta-chain transcripts were consistently detected in greater numbers than alpha-chain transcripts, which likely reflected higher beta-chain transcript abundance. In the raw uncorrected reads, each unique combination of TCR and UMI appeared more than ten times on average. In non-small cell lung cancer, the study made a quantitative comparison of TCR alpha and beta repertoires among multiple tumor regions, matched nontumor lung and blood. The study linked features of the TCR repertoire to counts of nonsynonymous mutations, which were determined by whole-exome sequencing of tumor tissue. Both alpha and beta chains were TCR-sequenced in approximately 200 tumor regions, fewer than 80 matched nontumor lung samples and some 50 PBMC samples obtained at surgery.

Libraries were made using 5' RACE. The sequencer was a NextSeq 500. To allow correction of PCR and sequencing errors, the TCR library protocol tagged every TCR cDNA molecule with a unique molecular identifier. The original pipeline was this. TCR identification, UMI-based error correction and CDR3 extraction were performed with Decombinator tools. Expanded TCRs were defined as those above a frequency of 2 per 1,000, corresponding to the top 1% of the tumor frequency distribution. Renyi diversity was computed with the R vegan package after each repertoire had been subsampled 100 times to 5,000 TCRs. CDR3 similarity networks were built from amino acid triplet string-kernel similarity, with CDR3s being connected when pairwise similarity was above 0.82. The raw public data were reprocessed by TCRdb itself: fastp quality trimming at Q25, MiXCR clonotype calling, in-frame beta chains only. Rows merge per CDR3 protein into single entries with the most common DNA and genes. The V and J calls were not made by the authors but by TCRdb's processing. The sample has about 39,000 distinct CDR3 sequences on record, less than 6% of them singletons. Jointly, the top ten make up approximately 10% of the sample.

Only a few counts were recorded for this clonotype. What this receptor recognizes is not known. No base quality information exists; no much larger clone differs at one position. Trimming takes 1 base from V and 8 bases from J, and the germline ends sit 14 bases apart. From its cysteine to its phenylalanine, the CDR3 spans 14 amino acids. Of the read, only the CDR3 DNA is kept; its 42 bases are in frame from base 1. This sample's time point label indicates: sample taken at primary tumor resection. Whole RNA extracted from tumor and nontumor lung tissue, or from cryopreserved PBMC samples, was used for TCR sequencing without cell sorting. Samples were obtained from roughly 72 patients with early-stage, untreated non-small cell lung cancer from the lung TRACERx cohort. Patients were selected for TCR sequencing only if sufficient RNA was available from at least two tumor regions. Beyond this particular receptor, the publication reports: Ubiquitous expanded tumor TCRs showed up in blood more often at tumor resection than at routine follow-up. Confirming at a functional level the hypothesis that regional TCRs recognize regional mutations was considered to require additional single-cell paired TCR alpha and beta sequencing.

The receptor chain draws on TRBV12-3 or TRBV12-4 and TRBJ1-2; a tentative D match to TRBD1 spans 6 bases. Sequences were derived from PBMCs, sampled at surgery. The receptor's source is a male donor with early-stage non-small cell lung cancer. The CDR3 loop reads CASSLGAGASGYTF. The nucleotide sequence is given as TGTGCCAGCAGTTTAGGGGCAGGGGCGAGCGGCTACACCTTC.